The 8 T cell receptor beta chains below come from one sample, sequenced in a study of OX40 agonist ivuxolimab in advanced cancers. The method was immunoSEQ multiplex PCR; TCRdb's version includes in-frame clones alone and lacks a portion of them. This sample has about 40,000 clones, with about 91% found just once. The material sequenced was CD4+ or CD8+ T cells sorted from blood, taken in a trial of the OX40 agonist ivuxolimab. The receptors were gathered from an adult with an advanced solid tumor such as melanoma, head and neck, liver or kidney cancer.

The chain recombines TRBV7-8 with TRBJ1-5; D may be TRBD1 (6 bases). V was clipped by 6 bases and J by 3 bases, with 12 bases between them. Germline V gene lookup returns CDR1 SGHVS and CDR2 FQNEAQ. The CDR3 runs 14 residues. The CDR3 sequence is CASSSGAINQPQHF. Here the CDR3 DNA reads TGTGCCAGCAGTTCAGGGGCTATCAATCAGCCCCAGCATTTT.

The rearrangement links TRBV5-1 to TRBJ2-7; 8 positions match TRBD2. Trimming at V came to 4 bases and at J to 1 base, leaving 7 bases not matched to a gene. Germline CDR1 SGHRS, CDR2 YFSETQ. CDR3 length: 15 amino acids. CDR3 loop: CASSPTSDFSYEQYF. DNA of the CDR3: TGCGCCAGCAGCCCGACTAGCGACTTTTCCTACGAGCAGTACTTC. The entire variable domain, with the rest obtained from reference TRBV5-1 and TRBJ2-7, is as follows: KAGVTQTPRYLIKTRGQQVTLSCSPISGHRSVSWYQQTPGQGLQFLFEYFSETQRNKGNFPGRFSGRQFSNSRSEMNVSTLELGDSALYLCASSPTSDFSYEQYFGPGTRLTVT.

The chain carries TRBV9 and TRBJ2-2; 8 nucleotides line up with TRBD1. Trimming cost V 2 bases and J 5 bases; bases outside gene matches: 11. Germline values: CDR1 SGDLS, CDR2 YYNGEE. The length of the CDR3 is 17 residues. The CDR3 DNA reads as TGTGCCAGCAGCGTTTCTATGGGGCAGGGGGCAACCGGGGAGCTGTTTTTT. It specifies CASSVSMGQGATGELFF.

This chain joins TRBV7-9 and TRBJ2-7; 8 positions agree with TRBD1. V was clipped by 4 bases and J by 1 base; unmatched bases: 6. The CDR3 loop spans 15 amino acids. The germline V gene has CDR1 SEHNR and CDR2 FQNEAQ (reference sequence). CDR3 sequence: CASSSLDRASYEQYF. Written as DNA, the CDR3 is TGTGCCAGCAGCTCTTTGGACAGGGCATCCTACGAGCAGTACTTC.

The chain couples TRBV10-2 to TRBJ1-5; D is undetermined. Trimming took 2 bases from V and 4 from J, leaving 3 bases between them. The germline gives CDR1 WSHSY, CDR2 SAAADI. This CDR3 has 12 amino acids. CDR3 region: CASSERNQPQHF. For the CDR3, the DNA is TGCGCCAGCAGTGAGCGGAATCAGCCCCAGCATTTT.

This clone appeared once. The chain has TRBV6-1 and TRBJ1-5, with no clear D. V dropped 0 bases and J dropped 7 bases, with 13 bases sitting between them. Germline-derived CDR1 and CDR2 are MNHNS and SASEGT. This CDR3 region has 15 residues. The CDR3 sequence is CASSEAGGAQQPQHF. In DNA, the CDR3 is TGTGCCAGCAGTGAAGCCGGCGGTGCTCAGCAGCCCCAGCATTTT.

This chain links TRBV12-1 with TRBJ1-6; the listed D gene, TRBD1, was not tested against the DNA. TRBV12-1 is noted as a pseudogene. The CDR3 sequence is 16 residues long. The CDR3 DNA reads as TGTGCCAGCAGCCGATGTCCGGGACACCTCTCTCCACCCCTCCACTTT. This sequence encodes CASSRCPGHLSPPLHF.

The CDR3 DNA reads TGTGCCAGTCGACCTAGGACAGGGGGCACCCCCCAAGAGACCCAGTACTTC. Amino acids: CASRPRTGGTPQETQYF. V gene TRBV19 combines with J gene TRBJ2-5; 11 bases map to TRBD1. Trimming cost V 8 bases and J 1 base; bases outside gene matches: 12. Germline V gene lookup returns CDR1 LNHDA and CDR2 SQIVND (reference sequence). The CDR3 covers 17 residues.